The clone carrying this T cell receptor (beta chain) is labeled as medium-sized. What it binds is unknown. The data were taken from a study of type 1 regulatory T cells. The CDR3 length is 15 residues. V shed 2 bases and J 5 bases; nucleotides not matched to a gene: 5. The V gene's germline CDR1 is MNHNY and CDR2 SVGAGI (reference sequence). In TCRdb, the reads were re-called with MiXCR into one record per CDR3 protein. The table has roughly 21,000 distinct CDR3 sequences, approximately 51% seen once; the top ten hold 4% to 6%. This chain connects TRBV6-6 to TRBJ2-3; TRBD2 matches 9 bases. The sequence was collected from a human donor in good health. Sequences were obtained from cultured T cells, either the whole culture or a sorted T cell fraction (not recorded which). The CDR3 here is CASSYGRGGLDTQYF. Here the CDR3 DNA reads TGTGCCAGCAGTTACGGGCGGGGGGGGCTAGATACGCAGTATTTT.